This TCR beta chain was documented in a study of T-cell reconstitution after alpha-beta-depleted transplantation in children. Researchers prepared the TCRbeta library using unique molecular identifiers, the study reports. MiXCR, applied by TCRdb to the PCR reads, yields one record per CDR3 protein. Among roughly 240,000 distinct CDR3 sequences listed, under 9.5% were seen once. This clonotype was recorded at least ten times. The CDR3 is 15 amino acids. Germline CDR1 reads SGHRS; CDR2 reads YFSETQ. V gave up 2 bases and J gave up 3 bases, with 9 bases separating them. The sample consisted of PBMCs, mostly from graft donor cells, taken 180 days after TCRalphabeta/CD19-depleted stem cell transplant. The chain joins TRBV5-1 to TRBJ1-6; tentatively, D is TRBD1 (6 bases). The sequence was obtained from a male patient younger than 18 who had a stem cell transplant for acute lymphoblastic leukemia, so the T cells may come from the graft donor. The CDR3 protein is CASSFDRIYNSPLHF. The CDR3, as DNA: TGCGCCAGCAGCTTCGACAGGATCTATAATTCACCCCTCCACTTT.